This TCR beta chain was found in a study of T cells in localized non-small cell lung cancer. General study results and limits: Blood T cell density predicted longer survival; adjacent-lung clonality, shorter.

The assay was immunoSEQ multiplex PCR, and TCRdb's table has in-frame clones only and misses some. The repertoire includes roughly 16,000 clones, about 88% of them detected once, and less than 25% sits in the top ten. About this clone: Its antigen is not known.

Germline CDR1 SGHAT, CDR2 FQNNGV. V lost 3 bases, J lost 0 bases, and 18 bases lay in between. The CDR3 sequence is 18 residues long. This sequence joins TRBV11-2 and TRBJ2-4; unclear D gene. The sample in question was peripheral blood, obtained before any cancer treatment. This TCR was sampled from a male donor at least 60 years old with stage I lung adenocarcinoma. The CDR3: CASSFSQASPLAKNIQYF. Here the CDR3 DNA reads TGTGCCAGCAGCTTCTCCCAAGCTTCCCCCCTAGCCAAAAACATTCAGTACTTC.